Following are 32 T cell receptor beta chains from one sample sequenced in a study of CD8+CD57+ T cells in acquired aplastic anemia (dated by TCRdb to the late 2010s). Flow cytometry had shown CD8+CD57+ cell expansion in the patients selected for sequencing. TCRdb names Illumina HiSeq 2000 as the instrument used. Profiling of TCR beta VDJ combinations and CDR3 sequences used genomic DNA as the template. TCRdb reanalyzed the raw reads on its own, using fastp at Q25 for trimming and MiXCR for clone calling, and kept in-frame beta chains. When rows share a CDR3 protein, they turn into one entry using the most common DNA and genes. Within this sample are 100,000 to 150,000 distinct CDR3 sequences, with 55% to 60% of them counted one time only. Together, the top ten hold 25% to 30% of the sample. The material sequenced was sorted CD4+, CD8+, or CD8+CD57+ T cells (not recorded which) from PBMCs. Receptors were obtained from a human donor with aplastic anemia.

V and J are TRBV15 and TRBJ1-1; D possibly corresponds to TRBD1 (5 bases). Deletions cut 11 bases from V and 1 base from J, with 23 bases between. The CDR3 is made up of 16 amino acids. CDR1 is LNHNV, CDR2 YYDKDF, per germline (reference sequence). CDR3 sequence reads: CAASGFGGGWNTEAFF. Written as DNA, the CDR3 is TGTGCCGCAAGCGGGTTTGGGGGTGGGTGGAACACTGAAGCTTTCTTT.

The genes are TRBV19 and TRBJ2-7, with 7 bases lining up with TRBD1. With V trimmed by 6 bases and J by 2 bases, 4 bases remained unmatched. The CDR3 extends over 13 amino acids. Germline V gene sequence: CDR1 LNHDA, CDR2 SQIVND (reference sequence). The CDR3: CASRPGTAYEQYF. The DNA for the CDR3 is TGTGCCAGTAGGCCCGGGACAGCCTACGAGCAGTACTTC.

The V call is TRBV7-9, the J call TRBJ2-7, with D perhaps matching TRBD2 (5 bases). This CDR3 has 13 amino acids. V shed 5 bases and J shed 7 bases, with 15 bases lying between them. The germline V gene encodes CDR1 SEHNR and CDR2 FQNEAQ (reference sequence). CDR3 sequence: CASSPPGVREQYF. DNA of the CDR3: TGTGCCAGCAGCCCACCCGGGGTGAGAGAGCAGTACTTC.

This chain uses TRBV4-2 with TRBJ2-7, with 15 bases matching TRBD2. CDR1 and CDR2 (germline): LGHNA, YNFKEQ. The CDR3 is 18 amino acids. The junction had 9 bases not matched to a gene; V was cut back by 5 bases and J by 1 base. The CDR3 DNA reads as TGTGCCAGCAGCGTATCCGGGACTAGCGGGGGGCAGTCCTACGAGCAGTACTTC. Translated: CASSVSGTSGGQSYEQYF.

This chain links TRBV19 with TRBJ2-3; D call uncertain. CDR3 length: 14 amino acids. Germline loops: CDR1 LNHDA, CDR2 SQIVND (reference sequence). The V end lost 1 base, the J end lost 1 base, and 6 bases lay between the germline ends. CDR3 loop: CASSIAVGTDTQYF. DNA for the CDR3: TGTGCCAGTAGTATAGCGGTGGGCACAGATACGCAGTATTTT.

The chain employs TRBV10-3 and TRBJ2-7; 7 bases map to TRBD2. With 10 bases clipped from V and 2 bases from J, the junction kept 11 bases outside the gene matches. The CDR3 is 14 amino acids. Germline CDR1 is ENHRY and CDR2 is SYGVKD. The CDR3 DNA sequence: TGTGCCACCGGGCCCCCCGGGACTACCTACGAGCAGTACTTC. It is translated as CATGPPGTTYEQYF.

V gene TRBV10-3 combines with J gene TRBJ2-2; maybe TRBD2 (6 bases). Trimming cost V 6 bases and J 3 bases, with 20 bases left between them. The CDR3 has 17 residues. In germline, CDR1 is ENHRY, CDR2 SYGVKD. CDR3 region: CAISKMVAARHTGELFF. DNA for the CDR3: TGTGCCATCAGCAAGATGGTAGCGGCGCGACACACCGGGGAGCTGTTTTTT.

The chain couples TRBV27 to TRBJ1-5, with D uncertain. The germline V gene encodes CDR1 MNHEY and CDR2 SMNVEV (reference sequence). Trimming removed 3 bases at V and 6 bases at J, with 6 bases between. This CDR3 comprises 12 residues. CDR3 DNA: TGTGCCAGCAGTTTTGAAGGTCAGCCCCAGCATTTT. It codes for CASSFEGQPQHF.

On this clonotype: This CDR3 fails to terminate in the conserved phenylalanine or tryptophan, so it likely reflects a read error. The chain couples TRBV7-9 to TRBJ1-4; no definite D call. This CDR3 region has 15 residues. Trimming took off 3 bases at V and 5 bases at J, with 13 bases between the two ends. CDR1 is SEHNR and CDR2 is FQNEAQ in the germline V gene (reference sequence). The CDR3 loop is CASSLQTGGNEKLFL. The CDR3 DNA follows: TGTGCCAGCAGCTTGCAGACTGGAGGAAATGAAAAACTGTTTCTT.

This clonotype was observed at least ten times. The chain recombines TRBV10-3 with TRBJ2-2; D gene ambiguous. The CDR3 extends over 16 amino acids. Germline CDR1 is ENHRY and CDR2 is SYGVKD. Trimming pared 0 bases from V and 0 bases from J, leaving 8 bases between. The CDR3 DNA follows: TGTGCCATCAGTGAGTCGAGTGGGGCGAACACCGGGGAGCTGTTTTTT. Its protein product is CAISESSGANTGELFF.

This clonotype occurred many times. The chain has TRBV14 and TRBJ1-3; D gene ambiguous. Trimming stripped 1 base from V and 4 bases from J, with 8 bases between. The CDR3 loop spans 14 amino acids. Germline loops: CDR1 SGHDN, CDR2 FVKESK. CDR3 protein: CASSQALSGNTIYF. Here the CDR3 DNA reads TGTGCCAGCAGCCAAGCCCTTAGCGGAAACACCATATATTTT.

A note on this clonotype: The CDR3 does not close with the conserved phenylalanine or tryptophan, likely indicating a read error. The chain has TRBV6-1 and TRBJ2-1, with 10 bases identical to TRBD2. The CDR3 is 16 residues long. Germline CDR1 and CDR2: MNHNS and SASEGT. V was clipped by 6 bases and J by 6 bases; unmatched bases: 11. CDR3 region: CASRRGVAGGCNEQFS. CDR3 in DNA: TGTGCCAGCAGGAGGGGGGTAGCGGGGGGTTGCAATGAGCAGTTCTCC.

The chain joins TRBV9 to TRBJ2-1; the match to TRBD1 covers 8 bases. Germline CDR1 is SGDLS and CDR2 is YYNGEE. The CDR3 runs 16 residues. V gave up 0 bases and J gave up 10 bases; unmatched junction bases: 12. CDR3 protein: CASSVAVGMTGEEQFF. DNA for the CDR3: TGTGCCAGCAGCGTAGCGGTGGGGATGACAGGGGAAGAGCAGTTCTTC.

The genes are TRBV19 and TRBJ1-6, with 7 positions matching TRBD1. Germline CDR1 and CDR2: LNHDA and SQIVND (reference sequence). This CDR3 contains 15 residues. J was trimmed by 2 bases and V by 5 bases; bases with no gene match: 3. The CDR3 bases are TGTGCCAGTAGTGACAGGGCCGCCTATAATTCACCCCTCCACTTT. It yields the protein CASSDRAAYNSPLHF.

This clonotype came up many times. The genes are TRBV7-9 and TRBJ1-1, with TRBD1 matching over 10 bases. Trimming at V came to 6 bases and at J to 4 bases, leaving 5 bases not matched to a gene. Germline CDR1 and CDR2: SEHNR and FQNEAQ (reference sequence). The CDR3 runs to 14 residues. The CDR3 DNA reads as TGTGCCAGCAGGACAGGGGGCGCCTTCACTGAAGCTTTCTTT. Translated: CASRTGGAFTEAFF.

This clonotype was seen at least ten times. The CDR3 region has the DNA TGTGCCAGCAGATCCGGGACAGGGAATTCACCCCTCCACTTT. It encodes CASRSGTGNSPLHF. The chain is built from TRBV7-9 and TRBJ1-6; 9 bases match TRBD1. V lost 6 bases and J lost 7; bases outside the gene matches: 4. This CDR3 is built from 14 residues. The germline V gene encodes CDR1 SEHNR and CDR2 FQNEAQ (reference sequence). The whole variable domain, remainder taken from reference TRBV7-9 and TRBJ1-6, is DTGVSQNPRHKITKRGQNVTFRCDPISEHNRLYWYRQTLGQGPEFLTYFQNEAQLEKSRLLSDRFSAERPKGSFSTLEIQRTEQGDSAMYLCASRSGTGNSPLHFGNGTRLTVT.

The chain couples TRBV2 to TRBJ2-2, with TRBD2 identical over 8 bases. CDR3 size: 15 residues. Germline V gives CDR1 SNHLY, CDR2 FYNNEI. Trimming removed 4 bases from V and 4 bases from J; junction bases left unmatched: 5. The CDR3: CASSATGGVTGELFF. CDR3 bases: TGTGCCAGCAGTGCTACCGGGGGGGTCACCGGGGAGCTGTTTTTT.

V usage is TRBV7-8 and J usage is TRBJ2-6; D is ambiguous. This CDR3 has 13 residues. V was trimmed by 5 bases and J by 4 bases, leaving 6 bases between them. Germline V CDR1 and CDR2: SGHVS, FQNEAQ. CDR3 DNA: TGTGCCAGCAGCCCAGAGGGGGCCAACGTCCTGACTTTC. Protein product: CASSPEGANVLTF.

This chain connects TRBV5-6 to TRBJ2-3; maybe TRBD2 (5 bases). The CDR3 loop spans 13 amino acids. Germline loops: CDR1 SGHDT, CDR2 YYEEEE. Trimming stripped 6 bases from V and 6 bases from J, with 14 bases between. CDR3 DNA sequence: TGTGCCAGCACCGGCGGGCGCGGGGATACGCAGTATTTT. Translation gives CASTGGRGDTQYF.

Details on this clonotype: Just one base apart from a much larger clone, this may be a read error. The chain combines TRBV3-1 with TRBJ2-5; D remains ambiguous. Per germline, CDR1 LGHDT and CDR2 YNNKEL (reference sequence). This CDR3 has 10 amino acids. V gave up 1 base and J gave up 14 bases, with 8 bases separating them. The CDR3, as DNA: TGTGCCAGCAGCCAAGTTCTCCATTACTTC. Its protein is CASSQVLHYF.

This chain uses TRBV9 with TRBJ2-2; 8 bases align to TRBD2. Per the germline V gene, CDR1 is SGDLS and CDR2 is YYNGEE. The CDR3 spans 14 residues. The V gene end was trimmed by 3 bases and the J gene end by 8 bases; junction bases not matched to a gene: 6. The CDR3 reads CASSAGGALGELFF. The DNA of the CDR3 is TGTGCCAGCAGCGCCGGGGGGGCTTTGGGGGAGCTGTTTTTT.

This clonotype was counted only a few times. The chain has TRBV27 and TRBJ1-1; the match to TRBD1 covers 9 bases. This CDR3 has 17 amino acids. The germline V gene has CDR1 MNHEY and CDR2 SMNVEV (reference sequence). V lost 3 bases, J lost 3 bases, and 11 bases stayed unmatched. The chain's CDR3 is CASSFFPGQGKYTEAFF. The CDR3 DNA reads TGTGCCAGCAGTTTTTTCCCGGGACAGGGAAAGTACACTGAAGCTTTCTTT.

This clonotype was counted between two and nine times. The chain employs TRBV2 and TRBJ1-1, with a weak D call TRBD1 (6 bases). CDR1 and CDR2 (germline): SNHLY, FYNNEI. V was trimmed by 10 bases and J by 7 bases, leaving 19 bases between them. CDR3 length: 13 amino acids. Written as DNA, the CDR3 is TGTGCCACCTGGGGGCGGGGTAGCGATGAAGCTTTCTTT. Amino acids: CATWGRGSDEAFF. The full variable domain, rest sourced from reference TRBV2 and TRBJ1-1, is EPEVTQTPSHQVTQMGQEVILRCVPISNHLYFYWYRQILGQKVEFLVSFYNNEISEKSEIFDDQFSVERPDGSNFTLKIRSTKLEDSAMYFCATWGRGSDEAFFGQGTRLTVV.

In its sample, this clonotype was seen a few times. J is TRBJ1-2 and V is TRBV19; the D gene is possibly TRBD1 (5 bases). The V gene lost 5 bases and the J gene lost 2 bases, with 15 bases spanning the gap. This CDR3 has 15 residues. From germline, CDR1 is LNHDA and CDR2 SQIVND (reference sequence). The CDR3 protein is CASSRAGTVNYGYTF. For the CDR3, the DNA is TGTGCCAGTAGTCGAGCCGGGACGGTAAACTATGGCTACACCTTC.

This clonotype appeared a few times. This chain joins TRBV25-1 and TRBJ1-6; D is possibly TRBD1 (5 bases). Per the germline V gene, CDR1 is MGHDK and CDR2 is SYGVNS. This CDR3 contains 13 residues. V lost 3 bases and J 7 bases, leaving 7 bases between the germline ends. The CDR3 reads CASSDGANSPLHF. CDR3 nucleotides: TGTGCCAGCAGTGACGGGGCCAATTCACCCCTCCACTTT.

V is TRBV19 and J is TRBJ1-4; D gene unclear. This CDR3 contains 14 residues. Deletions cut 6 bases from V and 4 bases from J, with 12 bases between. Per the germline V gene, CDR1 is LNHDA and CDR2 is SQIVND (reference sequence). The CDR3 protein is CASSDDRVNEKLFF. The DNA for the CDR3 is TGTGCCAGTAGCGACGACCGAGTTAATGAAAAACTGTTTTTT.

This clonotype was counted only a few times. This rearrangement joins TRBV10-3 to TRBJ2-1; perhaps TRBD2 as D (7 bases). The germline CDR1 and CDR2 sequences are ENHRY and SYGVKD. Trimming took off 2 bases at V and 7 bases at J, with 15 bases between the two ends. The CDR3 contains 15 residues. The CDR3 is CAISETAGEGNEQFF. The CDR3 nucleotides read TGTGCCATCAGTGAGACGGCAGGGGAGGGGAATGAGCAGTTCTTC.

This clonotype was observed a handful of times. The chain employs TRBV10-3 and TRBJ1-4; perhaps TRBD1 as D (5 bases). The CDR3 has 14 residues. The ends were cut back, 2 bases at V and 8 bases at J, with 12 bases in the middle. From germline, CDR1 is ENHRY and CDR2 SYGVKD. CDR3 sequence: CAISEAQGYEKLFF. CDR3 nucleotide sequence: TGTGCCATCAGTGAGGCTCAGGGATACGAAAAACTGTTTTTT.

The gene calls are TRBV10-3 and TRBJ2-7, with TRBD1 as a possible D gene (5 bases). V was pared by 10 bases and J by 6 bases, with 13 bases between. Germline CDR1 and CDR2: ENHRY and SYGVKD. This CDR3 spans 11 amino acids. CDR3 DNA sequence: TGTGCCACCGGGTGGGGCAGCGAGCAGTACTTC. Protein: CATGWGSEQYF.

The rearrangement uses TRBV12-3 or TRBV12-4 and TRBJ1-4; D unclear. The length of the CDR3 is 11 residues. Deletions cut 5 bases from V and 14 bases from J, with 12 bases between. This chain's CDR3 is CASSVNKELFF. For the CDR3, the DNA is TGTGCCAGCAGTGTTAACAAAGAGCTGTTTTTT.

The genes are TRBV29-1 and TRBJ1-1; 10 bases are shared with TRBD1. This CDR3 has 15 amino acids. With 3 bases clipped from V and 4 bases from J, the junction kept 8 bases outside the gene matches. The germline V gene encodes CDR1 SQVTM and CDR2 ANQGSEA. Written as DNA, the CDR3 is TGCAGCGTTGATAGACAGGGGGCAAAAGGCACTGAAGCTTTCTTT. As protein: CSVDRQGAKGTEAFF.

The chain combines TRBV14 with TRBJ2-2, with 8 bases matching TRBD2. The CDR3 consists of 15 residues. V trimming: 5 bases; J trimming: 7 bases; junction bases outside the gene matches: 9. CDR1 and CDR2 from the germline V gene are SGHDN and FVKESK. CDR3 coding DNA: TGTGCCAGCAGCGTGACCGGGACTAGGGGCGGGGAGCTGTTTTTT. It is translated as CASSVTGTRGGELFF.